These 3 T cell receptor beta chains were all obtained from the same sample, sequenced in a study of blood T cell repertoires in COVID-19. Data came from immunoSEQ multiplex PCR; TCRdb stores just in-frame clones and leaves some out. This sample has 170,000 or so clones, with under 85% found just once. Sequenced: peripheral blood. The receptor source for this set is a woman aged 70 to 79 with COVID-19, enrolled during active disease.

This clone was recorded once. The chain uses TRBV11-3 and TRBJ1-6; D unresolved. Germline CDR1 is SGHNT and CDR2 is YENEEA. Trimming removed 2 bases at V and 7 bases at J, with 9 bases between. This CDR3 spans 14 amino acids. The CDR3 DNA reads as TGTGCCAGCAGCTTATCCTACCCAAATTCACCCCTCCACTTT. Translation gives CASSLSYPNSPLHF.

V is TRBV19 and J is TRBJ2-2; perhaps TRBD1 as D (6 bases). The germline gives CDR1 LNHDA, CDR2 SQIVND (reference sequence). This CDR3 has 16 amino acids. The ends were cut back, 5 bases at V and 2 bases at J, with 15 bases in the middle. CDR3 amino acids: CASSLIRTVNTGELFF. CDR3 sequence (DNA): TGTGCCAGTAGTCTAATACGGACAGTTAACACCGGGGAGCTGTTTTTT.

In this sample, this clone turned up a few times. This chain uses TRBV11-2 with TRBJ1-3; D unclear. This CDR3 spans 17 amino acids. Looked up from germline, CDR1 is SGHAT and CDR2 is FQNNGV. The ends were cut back, 1 base at V and 0 bases at J, with 13 bases in the middle. CDR3 region: CASSLAPGSLSGNTIYF. The CDR3 DNA is TGTGCCAGCAGCTTAGCGCCCGGGTCCCTCTCTGGAAACACCATATATTTT.